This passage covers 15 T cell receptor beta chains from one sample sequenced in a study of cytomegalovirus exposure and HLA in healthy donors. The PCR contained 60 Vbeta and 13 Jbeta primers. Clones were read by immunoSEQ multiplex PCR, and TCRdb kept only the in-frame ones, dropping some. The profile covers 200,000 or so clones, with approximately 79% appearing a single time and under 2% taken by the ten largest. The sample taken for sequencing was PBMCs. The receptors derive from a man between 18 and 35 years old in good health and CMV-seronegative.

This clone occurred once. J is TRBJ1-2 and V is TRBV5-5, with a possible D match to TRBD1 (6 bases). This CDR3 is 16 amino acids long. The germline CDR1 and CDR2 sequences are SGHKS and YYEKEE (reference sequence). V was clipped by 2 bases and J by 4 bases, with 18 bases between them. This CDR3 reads CASSFAARQGLYGYTF. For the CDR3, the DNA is TGTGCCAGCAGCTTTGCTGCGCGTCAGGGGCTCTATGGCTACACCTTC.

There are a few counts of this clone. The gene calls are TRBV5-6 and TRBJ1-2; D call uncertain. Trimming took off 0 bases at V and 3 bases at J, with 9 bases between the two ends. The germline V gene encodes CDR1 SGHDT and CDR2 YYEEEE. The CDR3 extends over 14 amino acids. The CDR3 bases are TGTGCCAGCAGCTTGGGCCAAGCTTACTATGGCTACACCTTC. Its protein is CASSLGQAYYGYTF. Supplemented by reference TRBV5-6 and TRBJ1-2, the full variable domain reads DAGVTQSPTHLIKTRGQQVTLRCSPKSGHDTVSWYQQALGQGPQFIFQYYEEEERQRGNFPDRFSGHQFPNYSSELNVNALLLGDSALYLCASSLGQAYYGYTFGSGTRLTVV.

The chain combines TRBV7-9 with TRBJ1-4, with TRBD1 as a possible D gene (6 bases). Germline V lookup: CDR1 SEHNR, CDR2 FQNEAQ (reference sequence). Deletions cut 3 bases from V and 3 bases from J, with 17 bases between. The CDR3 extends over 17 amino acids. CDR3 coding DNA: TGTGCCAGCAGCTTTTTACAGGGATCTTCGGCTAATGAAAAACTGTTTTTT. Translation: CASSFLQGSSANEKLFF.

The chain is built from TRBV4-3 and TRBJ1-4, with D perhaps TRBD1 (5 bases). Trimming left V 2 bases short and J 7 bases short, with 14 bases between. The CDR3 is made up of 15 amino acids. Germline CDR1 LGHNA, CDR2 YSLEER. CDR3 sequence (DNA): TGCGCCAGCAGCCAAATGTCGGGGAGGGGTGAAAAACTGTTTTTT. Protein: CASSQMSGRGEKLFF.

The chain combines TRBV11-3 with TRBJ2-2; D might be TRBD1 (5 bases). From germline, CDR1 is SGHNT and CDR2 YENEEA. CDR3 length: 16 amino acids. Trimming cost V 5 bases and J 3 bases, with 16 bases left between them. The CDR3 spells CASSPQPGIDTGELFF. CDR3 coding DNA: TGTGCCAGCAGCCCCCAGCCAGGGATCGACACCGGGGAGCTGTTTTTT.

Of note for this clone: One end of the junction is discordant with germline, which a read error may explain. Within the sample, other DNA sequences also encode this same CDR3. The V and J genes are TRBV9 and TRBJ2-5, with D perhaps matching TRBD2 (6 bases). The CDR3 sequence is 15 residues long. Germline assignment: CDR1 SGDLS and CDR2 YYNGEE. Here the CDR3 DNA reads TGTGCCAGCAGCGCGGTGGGAGGACTTCAAGAGACTCAGTACTTC. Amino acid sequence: CASSAVGGLQETQYF.

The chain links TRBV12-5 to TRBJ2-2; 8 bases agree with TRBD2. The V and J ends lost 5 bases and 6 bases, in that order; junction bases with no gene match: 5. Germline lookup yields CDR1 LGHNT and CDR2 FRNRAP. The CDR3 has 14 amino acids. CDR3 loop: CASGQAGVSGELFF. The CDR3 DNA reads TGTGCTAGTGGTCAAGCGGGGGTATCCGGGGAGCTGTTTTTT. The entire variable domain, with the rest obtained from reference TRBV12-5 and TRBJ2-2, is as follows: DARVTQTPRHKVTEMGQEVTMRCQPILGHNTVFWYRQTMMQGLELLAYFRNRAPLDDSGMPKDRFSAEMPDATLATLKIQPSEPRDSAVYFCASGQAGVSGELFFGEGSRLTVL.

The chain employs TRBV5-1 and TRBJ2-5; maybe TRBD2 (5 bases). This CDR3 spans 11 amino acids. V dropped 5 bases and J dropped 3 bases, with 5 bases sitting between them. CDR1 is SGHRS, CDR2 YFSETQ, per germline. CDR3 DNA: TGCGCCAGCAGGGGAGAAGAGACCCAGTACTTC. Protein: CASRGEETQYF.

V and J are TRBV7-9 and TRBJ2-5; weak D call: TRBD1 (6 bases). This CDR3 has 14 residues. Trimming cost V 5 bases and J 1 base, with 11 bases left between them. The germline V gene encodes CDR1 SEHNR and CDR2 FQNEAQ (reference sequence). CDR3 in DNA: TGTGCCAGCAGCAAGACAGGTAGCCAAGAGACCCAGTACTTC. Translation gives CASSKTGSQETQYF.

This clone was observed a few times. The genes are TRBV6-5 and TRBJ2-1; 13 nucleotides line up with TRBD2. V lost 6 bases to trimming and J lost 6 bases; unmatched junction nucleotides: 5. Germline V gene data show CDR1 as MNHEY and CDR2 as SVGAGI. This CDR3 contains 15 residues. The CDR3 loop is CASSSTSGRPNEQFF. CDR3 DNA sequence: TGTGCCAGCAGCTCGACTAGCGGGAGGCCCAATGAGCAGTTCTTC.

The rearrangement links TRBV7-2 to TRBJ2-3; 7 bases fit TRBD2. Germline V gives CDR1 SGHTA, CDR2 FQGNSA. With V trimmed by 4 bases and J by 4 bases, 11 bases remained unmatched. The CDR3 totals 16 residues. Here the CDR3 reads CASSSFGSGASDTQYF. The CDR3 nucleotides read TGTGCCAGCAGCTCCTTCGGGAGCGGGGCGTCAGATACGCAGTATTTT. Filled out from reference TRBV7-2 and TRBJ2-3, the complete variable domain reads GAGVSQSPSNKVTEKGKDVELRCDPISGHTALYWYRQSLGQGLEFLIYFQGNSAPDKSGLPSDRFSAERTGGSVSTLTIQRTQQEDSAVYLCASSSFGSGASDTQYFGPGTRLTVL.

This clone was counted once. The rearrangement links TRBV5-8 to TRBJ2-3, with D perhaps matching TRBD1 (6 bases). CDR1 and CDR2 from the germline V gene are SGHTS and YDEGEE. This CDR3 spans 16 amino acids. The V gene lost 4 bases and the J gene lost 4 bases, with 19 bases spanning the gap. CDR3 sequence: CASSPTLTGVADTQYF. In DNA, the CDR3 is TGTGCCAGCAGCCCCACCCTGACAGGAGTCGCAGATACGCAGTATTTT.

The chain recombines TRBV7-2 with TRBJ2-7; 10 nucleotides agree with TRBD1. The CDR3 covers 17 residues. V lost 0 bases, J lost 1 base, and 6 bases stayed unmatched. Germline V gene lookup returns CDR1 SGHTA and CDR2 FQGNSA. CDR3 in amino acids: CASSLAPPGQGSYEQYF. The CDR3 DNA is TGTGCCAGCAGCTTAGCCCCTCCGGGACAGGGGTCCTACGAGCAGTACTTC.

CDR3 residues: CASGLVRTGGTEAFF. Written as DNA, the CDR3 is TGTGCTAGTGGTTTGGTGAGGACGGGAGGGACTGAAGCTTTCTTT. The rearrangement links TRBV12-5 to TRBJ1-1; D not certain. Trimming stripped 0 bases from V and 5 bases from J, with 13 bases between. The CDR3 is 15 residues long. Germline V gene data show CDR1 as LGHNT and CDR2 as FRNRAP.

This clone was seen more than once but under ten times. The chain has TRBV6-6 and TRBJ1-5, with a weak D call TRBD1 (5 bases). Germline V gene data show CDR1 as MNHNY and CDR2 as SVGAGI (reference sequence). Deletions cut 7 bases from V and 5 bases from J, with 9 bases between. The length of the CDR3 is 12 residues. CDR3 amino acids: CASTTVDQPQHF. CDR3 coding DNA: TGTGCCAGCACGACAGTCGATCAGCCCCAGCATTTT.